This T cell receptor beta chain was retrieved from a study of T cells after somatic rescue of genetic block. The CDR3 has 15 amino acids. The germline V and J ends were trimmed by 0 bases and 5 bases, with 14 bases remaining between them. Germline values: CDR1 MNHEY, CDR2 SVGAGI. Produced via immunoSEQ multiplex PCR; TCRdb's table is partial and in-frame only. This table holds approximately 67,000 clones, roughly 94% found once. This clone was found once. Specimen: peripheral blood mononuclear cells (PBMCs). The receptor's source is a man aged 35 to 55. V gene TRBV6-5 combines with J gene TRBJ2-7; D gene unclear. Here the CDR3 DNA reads TGTGCCAGCAGTTACTCTTTCCGACTGGACCACGAGCAGTACTTC. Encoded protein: CASSYSFRLDHEQYF.